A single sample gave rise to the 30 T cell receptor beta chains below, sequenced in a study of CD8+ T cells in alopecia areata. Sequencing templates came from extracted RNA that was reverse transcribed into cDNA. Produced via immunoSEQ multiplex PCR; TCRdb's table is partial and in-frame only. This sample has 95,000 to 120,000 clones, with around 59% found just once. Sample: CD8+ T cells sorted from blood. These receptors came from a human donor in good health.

The CDR3 protein is CASSRPMNTEAFF. Here the CDR3 DNA reads TGTGCCAGCAGCCGACCCATGAACACTGAAGCTTTCTTT. This chain uses TRBV7-2 with TRBJ1-1, with D hard to call. Trimming pared 5 bases from V and 0 bases from J, leaving 7 bases between. Germline loops: CDR1 SGHTA, CDR2 FQGNSA. The CDR3 consists of 13 residues.

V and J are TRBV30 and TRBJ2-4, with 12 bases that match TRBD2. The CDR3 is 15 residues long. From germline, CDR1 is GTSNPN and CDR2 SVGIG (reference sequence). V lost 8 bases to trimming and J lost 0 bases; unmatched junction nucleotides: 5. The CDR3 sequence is CAVTSGGIAKNIQYF. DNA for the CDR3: TGTGCCGTAACTAGCGGGGGGATAGCCAAAAACATTCAGTACTTC.

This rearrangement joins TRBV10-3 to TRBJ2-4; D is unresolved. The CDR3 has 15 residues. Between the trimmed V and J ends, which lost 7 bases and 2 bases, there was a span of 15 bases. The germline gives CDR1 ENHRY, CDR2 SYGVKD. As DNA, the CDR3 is TGTGCCATCATCCCACGCAGTCGTCCCAAAAACATTCAGTACTTC. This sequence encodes CAIIPRSRPKNIQYF.

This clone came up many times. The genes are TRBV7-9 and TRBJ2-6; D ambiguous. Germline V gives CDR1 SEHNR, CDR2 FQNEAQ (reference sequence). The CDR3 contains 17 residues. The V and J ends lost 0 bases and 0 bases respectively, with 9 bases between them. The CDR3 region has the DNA TGTGCCAGCAGCTTAGCAGGCAGCCACTCTGGGGCCAACGTCCTGACTTTC. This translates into CASSLAGSHSGANVLTF.

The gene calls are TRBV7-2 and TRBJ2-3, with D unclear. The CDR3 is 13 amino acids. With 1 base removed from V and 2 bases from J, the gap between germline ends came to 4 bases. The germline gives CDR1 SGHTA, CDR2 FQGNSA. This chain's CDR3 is CASSLVDTDTQYF. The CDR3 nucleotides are TGTGCCAGCAGCTTAGTCGACACAGATACGCAGTATTTT.

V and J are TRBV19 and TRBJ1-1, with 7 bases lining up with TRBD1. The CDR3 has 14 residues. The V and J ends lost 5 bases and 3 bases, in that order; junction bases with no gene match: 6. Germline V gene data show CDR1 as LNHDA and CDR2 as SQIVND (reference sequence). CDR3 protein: CASSREGADTEAFF. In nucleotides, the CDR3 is TGTGCCAGTAGTCGGGAGGGGGCCGACACTGAAGCTTTCTTT.

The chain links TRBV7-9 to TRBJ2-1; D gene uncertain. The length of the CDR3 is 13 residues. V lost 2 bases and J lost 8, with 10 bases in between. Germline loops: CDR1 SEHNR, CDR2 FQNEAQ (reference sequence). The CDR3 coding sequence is TGTGCCAGCAGCTTATTTCCCCTACATGAGCAGTTCTTC. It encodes CASSLFPLHEQFF.

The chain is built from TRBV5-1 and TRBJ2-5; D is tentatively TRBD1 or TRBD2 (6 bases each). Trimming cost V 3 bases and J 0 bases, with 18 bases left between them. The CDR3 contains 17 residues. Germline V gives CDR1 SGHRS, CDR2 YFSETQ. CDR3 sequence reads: CASSWLFVGGDQETQYF. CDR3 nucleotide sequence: TGCGCCAGCAGCTGGTTGTTTGTCGGGGGCGACCAAGAGACCCAGTACTTC.

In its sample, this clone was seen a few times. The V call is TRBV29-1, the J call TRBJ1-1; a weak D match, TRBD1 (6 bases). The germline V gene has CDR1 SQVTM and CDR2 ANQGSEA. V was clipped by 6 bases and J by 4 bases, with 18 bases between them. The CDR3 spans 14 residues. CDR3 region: CSVVPGLGATEAFF. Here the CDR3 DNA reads TGCAGCGTCGTACCGGGACTGGGGGCCACTGAAGCTTTCTTT.

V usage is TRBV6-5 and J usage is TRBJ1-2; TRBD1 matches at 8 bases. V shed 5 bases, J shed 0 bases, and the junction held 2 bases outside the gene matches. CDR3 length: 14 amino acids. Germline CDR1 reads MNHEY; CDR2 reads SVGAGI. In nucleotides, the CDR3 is TGTGCCAGCAGTCGACAGGGGCCTAACTATGGCTACACCTTC. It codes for CASSRQGPNYGYTF.

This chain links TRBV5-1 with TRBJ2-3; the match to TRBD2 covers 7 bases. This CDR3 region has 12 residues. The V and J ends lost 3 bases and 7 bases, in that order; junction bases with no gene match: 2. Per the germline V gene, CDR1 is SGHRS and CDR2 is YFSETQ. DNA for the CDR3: TGCGCCAGCAGCTCGGGGGGAAATACGCAGTATTTT. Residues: CASSSGGNTQYF. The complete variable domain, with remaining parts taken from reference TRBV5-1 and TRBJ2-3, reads KAGVTQTPRYLIKTRGQQVTLSCSPISGHRSVSWYQQTPGQGLQFLFEYFSETQRNKGNFPGRFSGRQFSNSRSEMNVSTLELGDSALYLCASSSGGNTQYFGPGTRLTVL.

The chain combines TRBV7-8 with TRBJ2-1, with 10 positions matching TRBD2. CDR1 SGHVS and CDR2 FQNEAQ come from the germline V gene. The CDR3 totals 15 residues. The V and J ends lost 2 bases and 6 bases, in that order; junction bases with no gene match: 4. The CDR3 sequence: CASSLNPSGGNEQFF. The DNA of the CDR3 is TGTGCCAGCAGCTTAAACCCTAGCGGGGGCAATGAGCAGTTCTTC. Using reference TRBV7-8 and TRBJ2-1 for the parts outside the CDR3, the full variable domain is GAGVSQSPRYKVAKRGQDVALRCDPISGHVSLFWYQQALGQGPEFLTYFQNEAQLDKSGLPSDRFFAERPEGSVSTLKIQRTQQEDSAVYLCASSLNPSGGNEQFFGPGTRLTVL.

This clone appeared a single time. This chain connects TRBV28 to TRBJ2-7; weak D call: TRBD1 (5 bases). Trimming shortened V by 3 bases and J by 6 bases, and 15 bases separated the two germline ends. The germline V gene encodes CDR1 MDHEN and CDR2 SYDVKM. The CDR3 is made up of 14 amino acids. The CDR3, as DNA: TGTGCCAGCAGTTTGAGTGGCAGGGCTTCCGAGCAGTACTTC. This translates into CASSLSGRASEQYF.

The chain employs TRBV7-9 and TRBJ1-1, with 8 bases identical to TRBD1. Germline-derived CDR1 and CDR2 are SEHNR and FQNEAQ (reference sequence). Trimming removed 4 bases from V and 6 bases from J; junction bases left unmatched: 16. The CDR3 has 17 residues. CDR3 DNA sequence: TGTGCCAGCAGCTCGAACAGGGGGGGACCCAAGTGGGCTGAAGCTTTCTTT. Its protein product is CASSSNRGGPKWAEAFF.

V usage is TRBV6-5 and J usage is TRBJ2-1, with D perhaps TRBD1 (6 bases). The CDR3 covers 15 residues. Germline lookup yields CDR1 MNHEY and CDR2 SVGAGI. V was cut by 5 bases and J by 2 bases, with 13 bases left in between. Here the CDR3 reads CASSLKTGAYNEQFF. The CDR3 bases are TGTGCCAGCAGTCTGAAGACAGGAGCCTACAATGAGCAGTTCTTC.

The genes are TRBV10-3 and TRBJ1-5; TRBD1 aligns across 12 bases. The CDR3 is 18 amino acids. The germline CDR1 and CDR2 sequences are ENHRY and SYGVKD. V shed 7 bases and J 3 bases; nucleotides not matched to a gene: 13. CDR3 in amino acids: CAIKRDRGRVLPNQPQHF. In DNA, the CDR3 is TGTGCCATCAAACGGGACAGGGGGCGGGTACTCCCCAATCAGCCCCAGCATTTT.

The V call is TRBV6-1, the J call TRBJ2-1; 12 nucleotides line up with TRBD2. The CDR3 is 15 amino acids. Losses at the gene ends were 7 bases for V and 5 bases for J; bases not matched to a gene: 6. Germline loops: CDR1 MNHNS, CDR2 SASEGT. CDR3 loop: CASIRLAGVNNEQFF. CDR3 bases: TGTGCCAGCATTAGACTAGCGGGGGTCAACAATGAGCAGTTCTTC.

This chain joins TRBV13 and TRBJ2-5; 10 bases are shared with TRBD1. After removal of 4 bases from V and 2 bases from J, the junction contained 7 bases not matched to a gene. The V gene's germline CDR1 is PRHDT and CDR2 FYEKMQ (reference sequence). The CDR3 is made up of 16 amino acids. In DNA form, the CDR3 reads TGTGCCAGCAGCTGGACCGGGACAGGGGAACAAGAGACCCAGTACTTC. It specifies CASSWTGTGEQETQYF.

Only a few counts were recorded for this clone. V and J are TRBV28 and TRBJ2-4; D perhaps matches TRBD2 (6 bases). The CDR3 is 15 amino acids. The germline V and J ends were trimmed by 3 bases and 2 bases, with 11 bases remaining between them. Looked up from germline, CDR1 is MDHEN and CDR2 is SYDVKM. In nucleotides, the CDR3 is TGTGCCAGCAGTTTTCACCGGGAGTCCAAAAACATTCAGTACTTC. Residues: CASSFHRESKNIQYF. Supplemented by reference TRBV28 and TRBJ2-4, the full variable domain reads DVKVTQSSRYLVKRTGEKVFLECVQDMDHENMFWYRQDPGLGLRLIYFSYDVKMKEKGDIPEGYSVSREKKERFSLILESASTNQTSMYLCASSFHRESKNIQYFGAGTRLSVL.

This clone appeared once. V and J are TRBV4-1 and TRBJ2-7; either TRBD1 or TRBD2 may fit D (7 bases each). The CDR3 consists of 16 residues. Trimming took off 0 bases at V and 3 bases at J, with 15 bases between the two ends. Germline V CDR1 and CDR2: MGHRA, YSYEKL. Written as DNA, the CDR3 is TGCGCCAGCAGCCAAGATAGGGGAGGGGGCAGCTACGAGCAGTACTTC. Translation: CASSQDRGGGSYEQYF.

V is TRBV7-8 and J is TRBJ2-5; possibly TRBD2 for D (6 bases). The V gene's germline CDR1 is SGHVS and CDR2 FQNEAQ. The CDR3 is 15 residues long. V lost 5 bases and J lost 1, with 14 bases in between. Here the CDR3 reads CASSQWRGLQETQYF. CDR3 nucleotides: TGTGCCAGCAGCCAGTGGCGGGGACTCCAAGAGACCCAGTACTTC. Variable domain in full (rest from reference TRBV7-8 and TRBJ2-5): GAGVSQSPRYKVAKRGQDVALRCDPISGHVSLFWYQQALGQGPEFLTYFQNEAQLDKSGLPSDRFFAERPEGSVSTLKIQRTQQEDSAVYLCASSQWRGLQETQYFGPGTRLLVL.

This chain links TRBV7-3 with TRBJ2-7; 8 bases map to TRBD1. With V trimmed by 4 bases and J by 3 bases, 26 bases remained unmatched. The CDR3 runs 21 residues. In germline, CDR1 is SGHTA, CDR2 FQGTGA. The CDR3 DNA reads TGTGCCAGCAGCTCTTTCCCCGATACCAGGGGGCCCTTTCGCGAGTTCTACGAGCAGTACTTC. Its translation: CASSSFPDTRGPFREFYEQYF.

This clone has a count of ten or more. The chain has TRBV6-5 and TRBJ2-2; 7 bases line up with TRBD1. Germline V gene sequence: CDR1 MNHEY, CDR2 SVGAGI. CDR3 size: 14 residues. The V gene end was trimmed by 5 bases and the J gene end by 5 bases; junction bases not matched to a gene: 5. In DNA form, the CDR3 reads TGTGCCAGCAGTATTGGGACAGAAACCGGGGAGCTGTTTTTT. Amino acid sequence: CASSIGTETGELFF.

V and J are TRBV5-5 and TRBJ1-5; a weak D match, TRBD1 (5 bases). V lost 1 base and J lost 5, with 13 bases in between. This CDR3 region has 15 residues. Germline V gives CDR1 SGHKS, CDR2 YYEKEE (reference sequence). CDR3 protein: CASSLSGSKDQPQHF. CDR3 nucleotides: TGTGCCAGCAGCTTGTCAGGGTCGAAGGATCAGCCCCAGCATTTT.

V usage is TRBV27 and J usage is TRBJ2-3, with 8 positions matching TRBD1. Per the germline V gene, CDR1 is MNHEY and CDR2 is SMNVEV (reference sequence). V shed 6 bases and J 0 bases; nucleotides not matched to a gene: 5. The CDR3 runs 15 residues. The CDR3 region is CASSWTGRSTDTQYF. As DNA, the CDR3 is TGTGCCAGCAGCTGGACAGGGCGAAGCACAGATACGCAGTATTTT.

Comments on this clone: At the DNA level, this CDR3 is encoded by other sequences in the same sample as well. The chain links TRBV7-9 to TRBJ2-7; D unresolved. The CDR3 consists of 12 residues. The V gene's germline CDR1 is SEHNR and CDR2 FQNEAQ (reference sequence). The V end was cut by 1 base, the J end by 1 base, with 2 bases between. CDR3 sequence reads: CASSLGSYEQYF. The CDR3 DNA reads TGTGCCAGCAGCTTAGGATCCTACGAGCAGTACTTC.

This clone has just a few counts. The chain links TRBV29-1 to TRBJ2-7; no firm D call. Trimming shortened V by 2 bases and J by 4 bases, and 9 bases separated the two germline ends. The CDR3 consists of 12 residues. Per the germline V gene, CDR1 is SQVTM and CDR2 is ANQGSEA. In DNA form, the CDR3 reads TGCAGCGTTGAAAGAAGGGTTTACGAGCAGTACTTC. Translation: CSVERRVYEQYF.

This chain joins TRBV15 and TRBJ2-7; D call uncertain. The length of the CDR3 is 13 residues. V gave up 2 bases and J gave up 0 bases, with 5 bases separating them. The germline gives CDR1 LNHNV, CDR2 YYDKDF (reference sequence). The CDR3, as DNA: TGTGCCACCAGCAGAAGTAACTCCTACGAGCAGTACTTC. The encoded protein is CATSRSNSYEQYF.

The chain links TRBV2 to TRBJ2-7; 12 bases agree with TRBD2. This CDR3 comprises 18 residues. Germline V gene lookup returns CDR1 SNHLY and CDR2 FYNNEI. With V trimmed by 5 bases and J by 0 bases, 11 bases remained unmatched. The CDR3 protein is CASSRTLAGGLNSYEQYF. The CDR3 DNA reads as TGTGCCAGCAGTCGAACACTAGCGGGGGGTTTGAACTCCTACGAGCAGTACTTC.

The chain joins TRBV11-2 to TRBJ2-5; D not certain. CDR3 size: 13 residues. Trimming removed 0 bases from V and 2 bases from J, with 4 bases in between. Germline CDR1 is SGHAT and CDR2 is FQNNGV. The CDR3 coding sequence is TGTGCCAGCAGCTTAGAGCCGCAAGAGACCCAGTACTTC. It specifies CASSLEPQETQYF.